The T cell receptor beta chain under discussion was sequenced for a study of CD8+CD57+ T cells in acquired aplastic anemia (dated by TCRdb to 2017 to 2018). Background on the whole study: Extracted DNA from sorted CD4+ and CD8+ cells averaged approximately 3.4 ug, ranging from about 0.2 to 30 ug. Mean read counts for healthy donor samples were some 10 million for CD4+ cells and roughly 12 million for CD8+ cells.

CDR1 and CDR2 (LNHNV, YYDKDF) derive from the germline V gene (reference sequence). The trim is 4 bases for V and 1 base for J, with a gap of 11 bases between the germline ends. The CDR3 runs 15 residues from the cysteine to the phenylalanine. Of the read, only the CDR3 DNA is kept; its 45 bases are in frame from base 1. This clonotype has only one observation. This receptor's antigen is unknown. Per-base qualities were not stored, and no clone one base away is much larger. Resting on one read, the evidence is weak. The study deep-sequenced TCR repertoires of sorted CD4+ and CD8+ blood T cells from severe aplastic anemia patients and healthy subjects. Ficoll-Paque density gradient centrifugation was used to isolate peripheral blood mononuclear cells. CD4+ and CD8+ T cells were sorted by FACS or magnetic beads before DNA extraction. Genomic DNA served as template for TCR beta VDJ combination and CDR3 sequence profiling. TCR repertoire sequencing was run on an Illumina HiSeq 2000. The original pipeline was this. TRBV/TRBJ rearrangement plots, CDR3 size and DJ length profiles, and Simpson's diversity index were used to assess repertoires. Whichever DNA sequence was most abundant in the deep sequencing data was defined as the immunodominant clone. CDR3 amino acid sequences were checked for sharing across subjects and were also compared against the VDJdb database and published repertoires. Starting from the raw public reads, TCRdb applied fastp trimming at Q25, assembled clones with MiXCR and retained in-frame beta chains. Each CDR3 protein appears once, grouped with its most common genes and DNA. TCRdb, rather than the study authors, made the V and J calls. This sample lists 150,000 to 200,000 distinct CDR3 sequences; about 60% were detected once. About 41% of the sample comes from the top ten.

Broader findings and caveats from the paper: About 30 CD8+ CDR3 sequences were found in both patients and controls but appeared to be highly expressed in patients and within the immunodominant clones of the patients. No significant difference in CD8+ Simpson's diversity was found between patients and healthy controls (P=0.060).

The rearranged segments are TRBV15 and TRBJ1-5; a tentative D match to TRBD1 spans 5 bases. This clonotype was obtained from a human donor in good health. The sample comprised sorted CD4+, CD8+, or CD8+CD57+ T cells (not recorded which) from PBMCs. The CDR3 in this case is CATSILRGSNQPQHF. In nucleotide form, the sequence is TGTGCCACCAGCATATTGCGGGGGAGCAATCAGCCCCAGCATTTT.